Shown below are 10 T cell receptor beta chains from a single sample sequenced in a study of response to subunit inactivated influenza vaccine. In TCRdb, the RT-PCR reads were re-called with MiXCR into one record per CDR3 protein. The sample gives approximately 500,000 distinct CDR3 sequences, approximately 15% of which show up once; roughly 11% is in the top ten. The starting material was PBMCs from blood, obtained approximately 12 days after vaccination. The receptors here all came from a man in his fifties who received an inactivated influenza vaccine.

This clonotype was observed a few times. CDR3 coding DNA: TGTGCCAGCATTGGAGGGGGCCACGAGCAGTACTTC. Protein product: CASIGGGHEQYF. V and J are TRBV6-6 and TRBJ2-7; tentative D call: TRBD1 (7 bases). V shed 7 bases and J shed 5 bases, with 12 bases lying between them. CDR3 length: 12 residues. Germline values: CDR1 MNHNY, CDR2 SVGAGI (reference sequence).

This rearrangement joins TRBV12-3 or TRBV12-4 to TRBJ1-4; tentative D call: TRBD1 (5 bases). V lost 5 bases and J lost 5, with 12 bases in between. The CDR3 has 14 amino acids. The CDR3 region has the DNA TGTGCCAGCAGTAAGGGACCGTTAAATGAAAAACTGTTTTTT. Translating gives CASSKGPLNEKLFF.

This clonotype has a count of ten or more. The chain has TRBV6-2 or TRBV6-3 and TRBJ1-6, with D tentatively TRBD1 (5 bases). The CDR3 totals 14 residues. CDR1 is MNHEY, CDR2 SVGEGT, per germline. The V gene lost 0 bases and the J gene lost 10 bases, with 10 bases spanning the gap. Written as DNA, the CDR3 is TGTGCCAGCAGTTACTCCGGGGGAGGCTCACCCCTCCACTTT. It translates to CASSYSGGGSPLHF.

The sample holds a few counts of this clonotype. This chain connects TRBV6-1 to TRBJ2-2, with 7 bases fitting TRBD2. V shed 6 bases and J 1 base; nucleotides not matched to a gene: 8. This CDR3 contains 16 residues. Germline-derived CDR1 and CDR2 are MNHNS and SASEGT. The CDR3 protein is CASRGGASGNTGELFF. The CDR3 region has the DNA TGTGCCAGCAGGGGTGGGGCTAGCGGGAACACCGGGGAGCTGTTTTTT.

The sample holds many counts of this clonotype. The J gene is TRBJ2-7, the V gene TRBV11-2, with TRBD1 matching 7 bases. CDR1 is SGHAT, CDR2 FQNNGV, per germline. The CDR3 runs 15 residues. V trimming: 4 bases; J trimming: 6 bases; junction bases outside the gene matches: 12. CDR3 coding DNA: TGTGCCAGCAGCTCGGTCGGGACAGCCAGCCGCGAGCAGTACTTC. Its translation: CASSSVGTASREQYF.

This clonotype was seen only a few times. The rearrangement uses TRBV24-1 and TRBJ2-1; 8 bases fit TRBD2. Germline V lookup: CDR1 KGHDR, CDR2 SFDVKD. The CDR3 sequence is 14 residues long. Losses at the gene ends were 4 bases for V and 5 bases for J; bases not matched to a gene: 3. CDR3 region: CATSEISGNNEQFF. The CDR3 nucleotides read TGTGCCACCAGTGAGATTAGCGGGAACAATGAGCAGTTCTTC.

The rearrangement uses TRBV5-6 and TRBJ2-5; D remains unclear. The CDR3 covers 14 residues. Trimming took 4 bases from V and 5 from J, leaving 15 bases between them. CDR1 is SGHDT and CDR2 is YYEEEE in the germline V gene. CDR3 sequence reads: CASSQQTLWETQYF. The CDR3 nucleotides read TGTGCCAGCAGCCAACAGACCCTCTGGGAGACCCAGTACTTC.

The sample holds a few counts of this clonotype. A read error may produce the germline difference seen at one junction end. CDR3 amino acids: CASSSTGGVTDTQYF. The CDR3 region has the DNA TGTGCTAGCAGTTCGACAGGGGGTGTCACAGATACGCAGTATTTT. This chain links TRBV7-7 with TRBJ2-3; 9 bases line up with TRBD1. In germline, CDR1 is SSHAT, CDR2 FNYEAQ (reference sequence). The CDR3 loop spans 15 amino acids. Based on the CDR3 plus reference TRBV7-7 and TRBJ2-3, the full variable domain is GAGVSQSPRYKVTKRGQDVTLRCDPISSHATLYWYQQALGQGPEFLTYFNYEAQPDKSGLPSDRFSAERPEGSISTLTIQRTEQRDSAMYRCASSSTGGVTDTQYFGPGTRLTVL.

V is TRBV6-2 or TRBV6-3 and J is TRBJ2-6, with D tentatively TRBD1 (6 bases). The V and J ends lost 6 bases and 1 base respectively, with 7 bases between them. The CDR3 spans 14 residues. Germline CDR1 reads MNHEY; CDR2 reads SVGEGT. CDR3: CASRDRSGANVLTF. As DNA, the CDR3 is TGTGCCAGCAGAGACAGGTCTGGGGCCAACGTCCTGACTTTC.

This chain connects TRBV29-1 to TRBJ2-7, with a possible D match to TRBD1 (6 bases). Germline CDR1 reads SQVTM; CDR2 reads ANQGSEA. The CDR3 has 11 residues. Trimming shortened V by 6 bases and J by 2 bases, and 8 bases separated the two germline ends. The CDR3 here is CSVRDTYEQYF. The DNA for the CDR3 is TGCAGCGTCCGGGACACCTACGAGCAGTACTTC.